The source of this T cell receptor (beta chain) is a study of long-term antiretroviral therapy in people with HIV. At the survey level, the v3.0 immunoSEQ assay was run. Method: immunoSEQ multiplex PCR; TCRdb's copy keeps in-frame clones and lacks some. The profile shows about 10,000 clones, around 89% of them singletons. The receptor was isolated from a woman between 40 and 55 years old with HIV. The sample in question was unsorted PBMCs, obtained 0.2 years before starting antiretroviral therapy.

The CDR3 DNA sequence: TGTGCCAGCAGTTCCGTCGGCAAGTCAGGAAACTACGAGCAGTACTTC. Protein sequence: CASSSVGKSGNYEQYF. The V call is TRBV6-5, the J call TRBJ2-7; unclear D gene. The CDR3 length is 16 residues. Looked up from germline, CDR1 is MNHEY and CDR2 is SVGAGI. Trimming took off 4 bases at V and 3 bases at J, with 19 bases between the two ends.